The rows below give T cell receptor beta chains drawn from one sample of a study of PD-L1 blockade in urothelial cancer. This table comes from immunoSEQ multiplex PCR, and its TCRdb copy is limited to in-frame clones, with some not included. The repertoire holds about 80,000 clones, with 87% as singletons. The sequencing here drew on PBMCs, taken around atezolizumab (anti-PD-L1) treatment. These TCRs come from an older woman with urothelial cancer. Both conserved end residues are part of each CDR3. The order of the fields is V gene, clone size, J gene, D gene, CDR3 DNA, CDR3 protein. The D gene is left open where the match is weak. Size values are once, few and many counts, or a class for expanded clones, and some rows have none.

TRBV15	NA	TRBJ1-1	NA	TGTGCCACCAGCAGAGTGGGCTCCGCCAACCACCTCAGGGGTTTAACTGAAGCTTTCTTT	CATSRVGSANHLRGLTEAFF
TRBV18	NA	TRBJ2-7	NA	TGTGCCAGCTCGCCTCAGGCAGGGGACTCCTACGAGCAGTACTTC	CASSPQAGDSYEQYF
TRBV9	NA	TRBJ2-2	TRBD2	TGTGCCAGCAGCGTAGGGGGTAGCGGGAGGGCCATTGGCGGGGAGCTGTTTTTT	CASSVGGSGRAIGGELFF
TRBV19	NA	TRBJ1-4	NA	TGTGCCAGTAGTATTCGGGCCTTAAATGGGGAGGAAAAACTGTTTTTT	CASSIRALNGEEKLFF
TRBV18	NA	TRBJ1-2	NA	TGTGCCAGCTCACCGGGTACCTCAGGAAGTGGTGGCTACACCTTC	CASSPGTSGSGGYTF
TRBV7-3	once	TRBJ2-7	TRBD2	TGTGCCAGCAGCCCAGGCGGGAGGCTCTACGAGCAGTACTTC	CASSPGGRLYEQYF
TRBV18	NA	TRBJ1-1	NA	TGTGCCAGCTCACCAACCCGAAGCGACACTGAAGCTTTCTTT	CASSPTRSDTEAFF
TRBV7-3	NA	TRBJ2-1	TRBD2	TGTGCCAGCAGCTCCGGGACTAGCGGGAGTTGGAATGAGCAGTTCTTC	CASSSGTSGSWNEQFF
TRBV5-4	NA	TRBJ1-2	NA	TGTGCCAGCAGCGATGGACGCAGGGAGGACTATGGCTACACCTTC	CASSDGRREDYGYTF
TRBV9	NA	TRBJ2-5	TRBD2	TGTGCCAGCAGCGTAGACGGAAGGCTAGCGGTAAAAGAGACCCAGTACTTC	CASSVDGRLAVKETQYF
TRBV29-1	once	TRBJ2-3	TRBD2	TGCAGCACCGACGGGACTAGCGGCACAGATACGCAGTATTTT	CSTDGTSGTDTQYF
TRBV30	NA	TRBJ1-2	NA	TGTGCCTGGAGTGAAAGGACAAACTATGGCTACACCTTC	CAWSERTNYGYTF
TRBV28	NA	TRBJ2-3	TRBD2	TGTGCCAGCACCAATCGCGGGGGACTAGCGGGAGGGCCCCCAGCTACGCAGTATTTT	CASTNRGGLAGGPPATQYF
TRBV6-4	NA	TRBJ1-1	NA	TGTGCCAGCAGAGAAATCACTACCGCCACTGAAGCTTTCTTT	CASREITTATEAFF
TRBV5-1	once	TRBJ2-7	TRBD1	TGCGCCAGCAGCTCCGGACAGGGGATAAGGGAGCAGTACTTC	CASSSGQGIREQYF
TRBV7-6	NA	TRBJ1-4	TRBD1	TGTGCCAGCAGCCCCAGACAGGGGGCTAATGAAAAACTGTTTTTT	CASSPRQGANEKLFF
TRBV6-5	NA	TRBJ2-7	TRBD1	TGTGCCAGCAGTTCCCCGGCAGGGGGCCGGGACGAGCAGTACTTC	CASSSPAGGRDEQYF
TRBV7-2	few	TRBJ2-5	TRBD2	TGTGCCAGCAGCTTAACTGCGGGGGGAGAGACCCAGTACTTC	CASSLTAGGETQYF
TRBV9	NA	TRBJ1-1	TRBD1	TGTGCCAGCAGCGGAGACTATCAACCGGGACAGAAAATTGAAGCTTTCTTT	CASSGDYQPGQKIEAFF
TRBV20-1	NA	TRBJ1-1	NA	TGCAGTGCTAGCGATCGGGAAGCTTTCTTT	CSASDREAFF
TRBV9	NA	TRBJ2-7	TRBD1	TGTGCCAGCAGCGAAGGACAGGGGAGCCTAGGGCAGTACTTC	CASSEGQGSLGQYF
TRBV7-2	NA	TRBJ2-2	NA	TGTGCCAGCAGCTTAAATAGGGGCGGCGGGGAGCTGTTTTTT	CASSLNRGGGELFF
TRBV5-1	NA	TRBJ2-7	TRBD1	TGCGCCAGCAGCCCCTTGACAGGGAACTACGAGCAGTACTTC	CASSPLTGNYEQYF
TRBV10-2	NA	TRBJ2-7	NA	TGCGCCAGCAGGCGACAGGAAACCTACGAGCAGTACTTC	CASRRQETYEQYF
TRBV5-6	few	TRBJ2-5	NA	TGTGCCAGCAGCCCACCTGGCCAGCGGCAAGAGACCCAGTACTTC	CASSPPGQRQETQYF